The 31 T cell receptor beta chains reported below all come from one sample, sequenced in a study of cytomegalovirus exposure and HLA in healthy donors. The PCR used 60 Vbeta and 13 Jbeta primers. This table comes from immunoSEQ multiplex PCR, and its TCRdb copy is limited to in-frame clones, with some not included. The sample yields approximately 190,000 clones, around 80% seen once. Material for sequencing was PBMCs. These receptors were taken from a middle-aged man in good health and CMV-seropositive.

The chain couples TRBV9 to TRBJ2-3, with 9 positions matching TRBD1. The V gene's germline CDR1 is SGDLS and CDR2 YYNGEE. This CDR3 is built from 15 residues. The trim removed 3 bases at V and 6 bases at J, leaving 8 bases unmatched. CDR3 DNA sequence: TGTGCCAGCAGCGGGGACGGGACAGGGAAGGATACGCAGTATTTT. Translation gives CASSGDGTGKDTQYF.

The V call is TRBV7-9, the J call TRBJ1-1; weak D call: TRBD1 (5 bases). V was trimmed by 7 bases and J by 4 bases, leaving 13 bases between them. Germline V gene data show CDR1 as SEHNR and CDR2 as FQNEAQ (reference sequence). This CDR3 region has 13 residues. CDR3 loop: CASTSQGPTEAFF. As DNA, the CDR3 is TGTGCCAGCACGTCCCAGGGTCCCACTGAAGCTTTCTTT.

V gene TRBV10-3 combines with J gene TRBJ2-7, with 13 positions matching TRBD2. CDR1 is ENHRY and CDR2 is SYGVKD in the germline V gene. V gave up 3 bases and J gave up 4 bases; unmatched junction bases: 3. There are 15 residues in the CDR3. This chain's CDR3 is CAISEGTSGVYEQYF. The CDR3 DNA reads TGTGCCATCAGTGAAGGGACTAGCGGGGTATACGAGCAGTACTTC.

In this sample, this clone turned up once. The J gene is TRBJ1-5, the V gene TRBV19, with 9 bases identical to TRBD1. CDR3 size: 14 residues. Germline V CDR1 and CDR2: LNHDA, SQIVND (reference sequence). V lost 6 bases, J lost 6 bases, and 6 bases stayed unmatched. The DNA of the CDR3 is TGTGCCAGTAGAGACAGGGGGGCCAGTCAGCCCCAGCATTTT. This gives the protein CASRDRGASQPQHF.

J is TRBJ2-7 and V is TRBV27; possibly TRBD1 for D (6 bases). The V and J ends lost 5 bases and 3 bases respectively, with 14 bases between them. Germline V gene data show CDR1 as MNHEY and CDR2 as SMNVEV (reference sequence). The CDR3 consists of 14 residues. In DNA, the CDR3 is TGTGCCAGCAGTGAACGACAGGCGTACTACGAGCAGTACTTC. Encoded protein: CASSERQAYYEQYF.

The rearrangement joins TRBV7-6 to TRBJ2-1; no clear D gene. Germline V lookup: CDR1 SGHVS, CDR2 FNYEAQ. With 5 bases removed from V and 0 bases from J, the gap between germline ends came to 11 bases. This CDR3 is built from 15 residues. The CDR3 nucleotides are TGTGCCAGCAGCCTGAAAACCAGCTCCTACAATGAGCAGTTCTTC. Residues: CASSLKTSSYNEQFF.

The chain carries TRBV19 and TRBJ1-3; TRBD1 might be the D (5 bases). The germline V gene has CDR1 LNHDA and CDR2 SQIVND (reference sequence). Between the trimmed V and J ends, which lost 3 bases and 0 bases, there was a span of 12 bases. This CDR3 has 16 residues. The CDR3 spells CASSIKGIGSGNTIYF. The CDR3 DNA sequence: TGTGCCAGTAGTATCAAGGGGATCGGCTCTGGAAACACCATATATTTT.

This chain uses TRBV5-1 with TRBJ2-5, with D uncertain. The CDR3 contains 13 residues. V was trimmed by 0 bases and J by 5 bases, leaving 8 bases between them. CDR1 and CDR2 from the germline V gene are SGHRS and YFSETQ. Here the CDR3 reads CASSLGWQETQYF. The CDR3 nucleotides are TGCGCCAGCAGCTTGGGATGGCAGGAGACCCAGTACTTC.

The gene calls are TRBV7-9 and TRBJ2-1, with TRBD1 identical over 12 bases. CDR3 length: 17 amino acids. CDR1 and CDR2 (germline): SEHNR, FQNEAQ (reference sequence). V shed 5 bases and J 6 bases; nucleotides not matched to a gene: 11. CDR3: CASSLRDRGLMGNEQFF. The CDR3 DNA reads TGTGCCAGCAGCCTACGGGACAGGGGGCTGATGGGCAATGAGCAGTTCTTC.

This chain joins TRBV5-6 and TRBJ2-3, with TRBD1 matching 8 bases. Germline CDR1 SGHDT, CDR2 YYEEEE. Trimming took 4 bases from V and 6 from J; bases not matched to a gene: 10. CDR3 length: 15 amino acids. CDR3 in amino acids: CASSPPQGAADTQYF. The CDR3 DNA reads as TGTGCCAGCAGCCCGCCCCAGGGGGCAGCCGATACGCAGTATTTT. Filled out from reference TRBV5-6 and TRBJ2-3, the complete variable domain reads DAGVTQSPTHLIKTRGQQVTLRCSPKSGHDTVSWYQQALGQGPQFIFQYYEEEERQRGNFPDRFSGHQFPNYSSELNVNALLLGDSALYLCASSPPQGAADTQYFGPGTRLTVL.

J is TRBJ2-1 and V is TRBV5-4, with TRBD2 identical over 8 bases. The CDR3 loop spans 13 amino acids. CDR1 SGHNT and CDR2 YYREEE come from the germline V gene (reference sequence). With 4 bases clipped from V and 9 bases from J, the junction kept 6 bases outside the gene matches. The CDR3 DNA is TGTGCCAGCAGCGAGCGGGGGCGCATTGAGCAGTTCTTC. Protein: CASSERGRIEQFF.

The chain links TRBV7-9 to TRBJ1-5, with TRBD1 as a possible D gene (6 bases). From germline, CDR1 is SEHNR and CDR2 FQNEAQ (reference sequence). The CDR3 spans 16 residues. V was cut by 2 bases and J by 5 bases, with 16 bases left in between. The CDR3 nucleotides are TGTGCCAGCAGCTTATTCCAGGGGCGTTCAGATCAGCCCCAGCATTTT. This gives the protein CASSLFQGRSDQPQHF.

This chain connects TRBV5-6 to TRBJ2-5; the D gene is possibly TRBD1 (7 bases). V was shortened by 4 bases and J by 5 bases, with 15 bases between the two germline ends. Germline V gives CDR1 SGHDT, CDR2 YYEEEE. The CDR3 loop spans 14 amino acids. The chain's CDR3 is CASSPGQTRETQYF. CDR3 nucleotides: TGTGCCAGCAGCCCGGGACAGACTAGGGAGACCCAGTACTTC.

CDR3 DNA sequence: TGTGCCAGCAGTCCCGGGACAGCCCCTGGCTACACCTTC. Amino acid sequence: CASSPGTAPGYTF. The V and J genes are TRBV28 and TRBJ1-2; 7 positions agree with TRBD1. The germline CDR1 and CDR2 sequences are MDHEN and SYDVKM. The V and J ends lost 5 bases and 7 bases, in that order; junction bases with no gene match: 7. There are 13 residues in the CDR3.

The chain employs TRBV7-3 and TRBJ2-5; TRBD2 matches at 9 bases. The germline CDR1 and CDR2 sequences are SGHTA and FQGTGA. The CDR3 runs 13 residues. V gave up 2 bases and J gave up 7 bases; unmatched junction bases: 2. The CDR3 loop reads CASSLGRGGTQYF. The CDR3 DNA reads TGTGCCAGCAGCTTAGGGCGGGGGGGGACCCAGTACTTC.

The genes are TRBV5-1 and TRBJ2-1; 9 positions agree with TRBD2. In germline, CDR1 is SGHRS, CDR2 YFSETQ. The V segment lost 5 bases and the J segment 5 bases; nucleotides outside the gene matches: 11. The CDR3 covers 16 residues. CDR3 sequence reads: CASSLSLSGGNNEQFF. The CDR3 bases are TGCGCCAGCAGTTTAAGCTTAAGCGGGGGGAACAATGAGCAGTTCTTC. Full variable domain (outside the CDR3, taken from reference TRBV5-1 and TRBJ2-1): KAGVTQTPRYLIKTRGQQVTLSCSPISGHRSVSWYQQTPGQGLQFLFEYFSETQRNKGNFPGRFSGRQFSNSRSEMNVSTLELGDSALYLCASSLSLSGGNNEQFFGPGTRLTVL.

The chain uses TRBV9 and TRBJ1-1, with TRBD1 matching 12 bases. V trimming: 0 bases; J trimming: 1 base; junction bases outside the gene matches: 4. CDR1 SGDLS and CDR2 YYNGEE come from the germline V gene. This CDR3 is built from 17 residues. CDR3 nucleotide sequence: TGTGCCAGCAGCGTAGTGGGGACAGGGGGCCCGAACACTGAAGCTTTCTTT. As protein: CASSVVGTGGPNTEAFF. Using reference TRBV9 and TRBJ1-1 for the parts outside the CDR3, the full variable domain is DSGVTQTPKHLITATGQRVTLRCSPRSGDLSVYWYQQSLDQGLQFLIQYYNGEERAKGNILERFSAQQFPDLHSELNLSSLELGDSALYFCASSVVGTGGPNTEAFFGQGTRLTVV.

As to this clone: It is unclear where the CDR3 begins or ends on the DNA, so no DNA is shown, and the CDR3 is as TCRdb lists it. The chain is built from TRBV10-2 and TRBJ2-7; the D call of TRBD1 is as the table states it, not checked on the DNA. Germline lookup yields CDR1 WSHSY and CDR2 SAAADI. The CDR3 length equals 16 residues, ends included. The CDR3 sequence is CASSSSTGRFSYEQYF.

As regards this clone: The sample carries other DNA sequences with the same CDR3. V and J are TRBV9 and TRBJ2-7; tentative D call: TRBD2 (6 bases). The germline V gene has CDR1 SGDLS and CDR2 YYNGEE. CDR3 length: 14 amino acids. Trimming pared 2 bases from V and 2 bases from J, leaving 11 bases between. The CDR3 nucleotides read TGTGCCAGCAGCGTCGGCGGGGCCACCTACGAGCAGTACTTC. Translated: CASSVGGATYEQYF.

There are a few counts of this clone. The chain employs TRBV5-4 and TRBJ2-6, with D possibly matching TRBD1 (6 bases). Trimming took off 3 bases at V and 0 bases at J, with 10 bases between the two ends. The CDR3 totals 16 residues. Germline V CDR1 and CDR2: SGHNT, YYREEE (reference sequence). The CDR3 here is CASSWTAFSGANVLTF. The CDR3 DNA sequence: TGTGCCAGCAGCTGGACAGCATTCTCTGGGGCCAACGTCCTGACTTTC.

The chain combines TRBV27 with TRBJ2-7, with D possibly being TRBD1 (6 bases). The V gene's germline CDR1 is MNHEY and CDR2 SMNVEV (reference sequence). The CDR3 contains 12 residues. Deletions cut 7 bases from V and 4 bases from J, with 11 bases between. The CDR3, as DNA: TGTGCCAGCAACGCACAGGGATACGAGCAGTACTTC. This codes for CASNAQGYEQYF.

The chain couples TRBV15 to TRBJ2-7; D unresolved. CDR3 size: 16 residues. CDR1 is LNHNV and CDR2 is YYDKDF in the germline V gene (reference sequence). V lost 3 bases and J 2 bases, leaving 17 bases between the germline ends. Written as DNA, the CDR3 is TGTGCCACCAGCAGGTGGTCCGTAGACACAACCTACGAGCAGTACTTC. Amino acid sequence: CATSRWSVDTTYEQYF.

This clone has just one count. The chain uses TRBV6-1 and TRBJ1-2, with D maybe TRBD1 (6 bases). Trimming took 3 bases from V and 4 from J, leaving 9 bases between them. The CDR3 contains 13 residues. The V gene's germline CDR1 is MNHNS and CDR2 SASEGT. CDR3 sequence (DNA): TGTGCCAGCAGTGAGGGGGCTGGCTATGGCTACACCTTC. It encodes CASSEGAGYGYTF.

This chain connects TRBV9 to TRBJ2-3, with D possibly being TRBD2 (6 bases). Trimming took off 0 bases at V and 1 base at J, with 9 bases between the two ends. CDR1 is SGDLS, CDR2 YYNGEE, per germline. The CDR3 is 15 residues long. The CDR3 here is CASSVGGDRTDTQYF. The CDR3 DNA sequence: TGTGCCAGCAGCGTAGGGGGGGACCGCACAGATACGCAGTATTTT.

This clone has a handful of counts. V usage is TRBV7-2 and J usage is TRBJ1-6; 7 bases line up with TRBD1. J lost 8 bases, V lost 6 bases, and 4 bases had no gene match. The length of the CDR3 is 13 residues. Germline V lookup: CDR1 SGHTA, CDR2 FQGNSA. CDR3 region: CASRYRGDSPLHF. CDR3 sequence (DNA): TGTGCCAGCAGGTACAGGGGAGATTCACCCCTCCACTTT.

V usage is TRBV27 and J usage is TRBJ2-5; tentatively, D is TRBD1 (5 bases). The V gene's germline CDR1 is MNHEY and CDR2 SMNVEV (reference sequence). With 1 base removed from V and 2 bases from J, the gap between germline ends came to 11 bases. The length of the CDR3 is 15 residues. The CDR3 coding sequence is TGTGCCAGCAGTTTATACATTCAGGGACAAGAGACCCAGTACTTC. Its protein product is CASSLYIQGQETQYF.

V and J are TRBV6-6 and TRBJ1-5, with D unresolved. This CDR3 has 15 residues. CDR1 is MNHNY and CDR2 is SVGAGI in the germline V gene (reference sequence). V lost 5 bases and J lost 3, with 14 bases in between. CDR3 DNA sequence: TGTGCCAGCAGTGCCGGAGGGATGGTCAATCAGCCCCAGCATTTT. Translated: CASSAGGMVNQPQHF.

The chain recombines TRBV27 with TRBJ1-5; 9 positions agree with TRBD1. Germline V lookup: CDR1 MNHEY, CDR2 SMNVEV (reference sequence). This CDR3 has 15 residues. V trimming: 8 bases; J trimming: 4 bases; junction bases outside the gene matches: 9. CDR3 in DNA: TGTGCCAGCGGCAATACCGGGACAGGGAATCAGCCCCAGCATTTT. Its protein product is CASGNTGTGNQPQHF.

The chain has TRBV29-1 and TRBJ2-5; 10 nucleotides match TRBD1. CDR1 SQVTM and CDR2 ANQGSEA come from the germline V gene. The ends lost 0 bases at V and 5 bases at J; junction bases unmatched: 3. The CDR3 is 14 residues long. The CDR3 DNA reads as TGCAGCGTTGAAGAGGGACAGGGGCTGGAGACCCAGTACTTC. It is translated as CSVEEGQGLETQYF.

J is TRBJ2-5 and V is TRBV9; 9 nucleotides align to TRBD2. With 0 bases clipped from V and 4 bases from J, the junction kept 4 bases outside the gene matches. CDR1 is SGDLS and CDR2 is YYNGEE in the germline V gene. The CDR3 spans 15 residues. The CDR3 is CASSVGGGAVETQYF. The CDR3 DNA follows: TGTGCCAGCAGCGTAGGCGGGGGGGCGGTAGAGACCCAGTACTTC.

About this clone: Other DNA sequences within the sample encode an identical CDR3. The chain recombines TRBV5-1 with TRBJ1-2; 7 bases match TRBD1. Looked up from germline, CDR1 is SGHRS and CDR2 is YFSETQ. J gave up 4 bases and V 0 bases, and 6 bases lay outside the gene matches. This CDR3 region has 15 residues. CDR3 protein: CASSLDPGTAYGYTF. CDR3 nucleotides: TGCGCCAGCAGCTTGGACCCCGGGACAGCCTATGGCTACACCTTC.